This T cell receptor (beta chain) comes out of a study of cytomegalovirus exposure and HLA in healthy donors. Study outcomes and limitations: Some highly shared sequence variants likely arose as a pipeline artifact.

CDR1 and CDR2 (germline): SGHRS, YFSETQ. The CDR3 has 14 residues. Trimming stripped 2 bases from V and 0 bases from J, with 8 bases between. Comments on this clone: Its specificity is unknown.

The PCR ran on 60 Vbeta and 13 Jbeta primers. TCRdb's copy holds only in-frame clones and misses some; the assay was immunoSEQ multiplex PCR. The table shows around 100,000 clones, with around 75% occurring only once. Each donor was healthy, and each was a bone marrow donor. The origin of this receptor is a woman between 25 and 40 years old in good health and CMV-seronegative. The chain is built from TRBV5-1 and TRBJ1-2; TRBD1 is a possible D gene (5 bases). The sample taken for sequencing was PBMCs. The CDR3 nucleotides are TGCGCCAGCAGCTTACAGGTTTCTAACTATGGCTACACCTTC. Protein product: CASSLQVSNYGYTF.